The 25 T cell receptor beta chains listed next were all sequenced from one sample in a study of T cells in localized non-small cell lung cancer. Method: immunoSEQ multiplex PCR; TCRdb's copy keeps in-frame clones and lacks some. The sample has roughly 34,000 clones, around 90% seen once; the top ten hold around 17%. The sample in question was peripheral blood mononuclear cells, obtained before any cancer treatment. All receptors come from a man between 35 and 75 years old with stage III lung adenocarcinoma.

The chain carries TRBV7-9 and TRBJ1-4; D is ambiguous. Germline V gives CDR1 SEHNR, CDR2 FQNEAQ (reference sequence). This CDR3 is 16 amino acids long. V was trimmed by 3 bases and J by 3 bases, leaving 14 bases between them. This CDR3 is CASSLMRGLANEKLFF. CDR3 nucleotide sequence: TGTGCCAGCAGCTTGATGCGCGGGTTGGCTAATGAAAAACTGTTTTTT.

This clone was recorded a few times. The chain is built from TRBV7-2 and TRBJ2-7, with TRBD2 matching over 10 bases. The CDR3 has 15 residues. After removal of 2 bases from V and 4 bases from J, the junction contained 5 bases not matched to a gene. Germline V gene sequence: CDR1 SGHTA, CDR2 FQGNSA. The CDR3 loop is CASSLLPSGGYEQYF. The CDR3 region has the DNA TGTGCCAGCAGCTTACTGCCTAGCGGGGGTTACGAGCAGTACTTC.

CDR3 DNA: TGTGCCAGCAGCTCCACGGGACAGGCCCCGGATCAGCCCCAGCATTTT. Amino acids: CASSSTGQAPDQPQHF. The rearrangement uses TRBV7-9 and TRBJ1-5, with 8 positions matching TRBD1. J lost 5 bases, V lost 4 bases, and 10 bases had no gene match. There are 16 residues in the CDR3. Germline V gene lookup returns CDR1 SEHNR and CDR2 FQNEAQ (reference sequence). The full variable domain, rest sourced from reference TRBV7-9 and TRBJ1-5, is DTGVSQNPRHKITKRGQNVTFRCDPISEHNRLYWYRQTLGQGPEFLTYFQNEAQLEKSRLLSDRFSAERPKGSFSTLEIQRTEQGDSAMYLCASSSTGQAPDQPQHFGDGTRLSIL.

The rearrangement uses TRBV5-4 and TRBJ2-5, with a weak D call TRBD2 (6 bases). Germline assignment: CDR1 SGHNT and CDR2 YYREEE (reference sequence). The CDR3 is made up of 13 amino acids. The germline V and J ends were trimmed by 2 bases and 5 bases, with 10 bases remaining between them. DNA of the CDR3: TGTGCCAGCAGCTTAGGAGGGCGTGAGACCCAGTACTTC. Protein: CASSLGGRETQYF.

This chain links TRBV16 with TRBJ1-5, with 8 bases aligning to TRBD1. Trimming took 2 bases from V and 5 from J; bases not matched to a gene: 5. The germline gives CDR1 KGHSY, CDR2 FQNENV. The CDR3 has 15 amino acids. CDR3 bases: TGTGCCAGCAGCCAAAAGTCAGGGGGCGATCAGCCCCAGCATTTT. Amino acids: CASSQKSGGDQPQHF. Full variable domain (rest looked up from reference TRBV16 and TRBJ1-5): GEEVAQTPKHLVRGEGQKAKLYCAPIKGHSYVFWYQQVLKNEFKFLISFQNENVFDETGMPKERFSAKCLPNSPCSLEIQATKLEDSAVYFCASSQKSGGDQPQHFGDGTRLSIL.

This sequence joins TRBV7-3 and TRBJ2-2, with 11 bases identical to TRBD2. The CDR3 spans 15 residues. J gave up 7 bases and V 5 bases, and 6 bases lay outside the gene matches. Germline-derived CDR1 and CDR2 are SGHTA and FQGTGA. The CDR3 coding sequence is TGTGCCAGCAGCCCGGGACTAGCGGTCTTCGGGGAGCTGTTTTTT. Amino acid sequence: CASSPGLAVFGELFF.

V is TRBV13 and J is TRBJ2-1; D call uncertain. V lost 3 bases, J lost 6 bases, and 6 bases lay in between. Germline V CDR1 and CDR2: PRHDT, FYEKMQ (reference sequence). The CDR3 contains 12 residues. CDR3 region: CASSFSSNEQFF. CDR3 DNA sequence: TGTGCCAGCAGCTTTTCTAGCAATGAGCAGTTCTTC.

V is TRBV10-2 and J is TRBJ2-1, with TRBD1 matching over 7 bases. J was trimmed by 7 bases and V by 7 bases; bases with no gene match: 4. The CDR3 runs 12 residues. Germline assignment: CDR1 WSHSY and CDR2 SAAADI. The CDR3 region is CASKTGQNEQFF. In nucleotides, the CDR3 is TGCGCCAGCAAGACAGGGCAGAATGAGCAGTTCTTC.

This clone appeared a single time. The chain's CDR3 is CASSYSKWLGTDTQYF. CDR3 sequence (DNA): TGTGCCAGCAGTTACTCGAAGTGGCTGGGCACAGATACGCAGTATTTT. This chain joins TRBV6-5 and TRBJ2-3; no clear D. Germline V gives CDR1 MNHEY, CDR2 SVGAGI. This CDR3 is built from 16 residues. Trimming pared 0 bases from V and 1 base from J, leaving 11 bases between.

The CDR3 coding sequence is TGTGCCAGCAGCTTAGTGGTGGTTCCAGATACGCAGTATTTT. This encodes CASSLVVVPDTQYF. The V and J genes are TRBV7-2 and TRBJ2-3; D remains unclear. Germline lookup yields CDR1 SGHTA and CDR2 FQGNSA. V was shortened by 1 base and J by 4 bases, with 9 bases between the two germline ends. There are 14 residues in the CDR3.

The rearrangement uses TRBV6-6 and TRBJ1-3; TRBD1 might be the D (5 bases). CDR1 MNHNY and CDR2 SVGAGI come from the germline V gene (reference sequence). The germline V and J ends were trimmed by 0 bases and 4 bases, with 10 bases remaining between them. The CDR3 runs to 15 residues. In nucleotides, the CDR3 is TGTGCCAGCAGTTACTCACCGGGGCACGGAAACACCATATATTTT. Translation gives CASSYSPGHGNTIYF.

The chain uses TRBV7-8 and TRBJ2-3; 8 nucleotides line up with TRBD2. The CDR3 loop spans 15 amino acids. Trimming cost V 5 bases and J 6 bases; bases outside gene matches: 10. Germline CDR1 and CDR2: SGHVS and FQNEAQ. CDR3 nucleotide sequence: TGTGCCAGCAGCCTGGGACGGGGGGGCCCCGATACGCAGTATTTT. Amino acids: CASSLGRGGPDTQYF.

The chain carries TRBV5-6 and TRBJ2-7, with a weak D call TRBD2 (5 bases). Trimming left V 0 bases short and J 3 bases short, with 13 bases between. The germline V gene has CDR1 SGHDT and CDR2 YYEEEE. This CDR3 contains 15 residues. The CDR3 bases are TGTGCCAGCAGCTTGGTGTCAGGTCGGGACTACGAGCAGTACTTC. It yields the protein CASSLVSGRDYEQYF.

This clone was counted once. This sequence joins TRBV11-2 and TRBJ1-2, with 11 bases lining up with TRBD1. V shed 5 bases and J 6 bases; nucleotides not matched to a gene: 5. Per the germline V gene, CDR1 is SGHAT and CDR2 is FQNNGV. CDR3 size: 14 residues. CDR3 protein: CASSLTDRGHGYTF. CDR3 in DNA: TGTGCCAGCAGCCTAACGGACAGGGGGCATGGCTACACCTTC.

V usage is TRBV27 and J usage is TRBJ1-2; D unclear. Germline V gives CDR1 MNHEY, CDR2 SMNVEV (reference sequence). Trimming took 0 bases from V and 0 from J, leaving 11 bases between them. The CDR3 consists of 16 residues. CDR3 nucleotide sequence: TGTGCCAGCAGTTTATCGGGCAGGAGATCTAACTATGGCTACACCTTC. It codes for CASSLSGRRSNYGYTF.

This clone showed up just once. V is TRBV5-6 and J is TRBJ2-7, with a possible D match to TRBD2 (7 bases). Germline-derived CDR1 and CDR2 are SGHDT and YYEEEE. Trimming shortened V by 6 bases and J by 7 bases, and 20 bases separated the two germline ends. This CDR3 spans 14 amino acids. CDR3 residues: CASKRGGGAGEQYF. CDR3 bases: TGTGCCAGCAAGAGAGGCGGGGGCGCGGGGGAGCAGTACTTC.

Written as DNA, the CDR3 is TGTGCCAGCAGCCTAAGGACAGGGGGAGTTGGGGAGCAGTACTTC. It is translated as CASSLRTGGVGEQYF. This rearrangement joins TRBV7-8 to TRBJ2-7; 10 bases agree with TRBD1. V lost 5 bases, J lost 7 bases, and 11 bases stayed unmatched. CDR1 and CDR2 (germline): SGHVS, FQNEAQ. CDR3 length equals 15 residues.

The J gene is TRBJ1-2, the V gene TRBV19, with D possibly matching TRBD1 (5 bases). Germline values: CDR1 LNHDA, CDR2 SQIVND (reference sequence). Trimming left V 7 bases short and J 1 base short, with 13 bases between. This CDR3 is built from 14 residues. CDR3: CASTRQGFNYGYTF. DNA for the CDR3: TGTGCCAGTACCCGCCAGGGTTTTAACTATGGCTACACCTTC.

This clone has a single count. The chain couples TRBV18 to TRBJ2-2, with TRBD1 as a possible D gene (6 bases). Per germline, CDR1 KGHSH and CDR2 LQKENI. The germline V and J ends were trimmed by 3 bases and 2 bases, with 13 bases remaining between them. The CDR3 consists of 16 residues. The CDR3 region has the DNA TGTGCCAGCTCACCGTCATCAGGGACAAACACCGGGGAGCTGTTTTTT. Translating gives CASSPSSGTNTGELFF. Together with reference TRBV18 and TRBJ2-2, the CDR3 gives the full variable domain: NAGVMQNPRHLVRRRGQEARLRCSPMKGHSHVYWYRQLPEEGLKFMVYLQKENIIDESGMPKERFSAEFPKEGPSILRIQQVVRGDSAAYFCASSPSSGTNTGELFFGEGSRLTVL.

This chain uses TRBV6-5 with TRBJ2-1; D unresolved. V gave up 5 bases and J gave up 7 bases, with 6 bases separating them. CDR3 length equals 11 residues. Germline V gene data show CDR1 as MNHEY and CDR2 as SVGAGI. CDR3 nucleotide sequence: TGTGCCAGCAGTCGTGAAAATGAGCAGTTCTTC. Its protein product is CASSRENEQFF.

V usage is TRBV5-1 and J usage is TRBJ2-1, with 7 bases aligning to TRBD1. The CDR3 spans 16 residues. V gave up 0 bases and J gave up 4 bases; unmatched junction bases: 7. Germline CDR1 and CDR2: SGHRS and YFSETQ. The CDR3 DNA sequence: TGCGCCAGCAGCTTGGAGGTTCAGGGGGTTTACAATGAGCAGTTCTTC. This sequence encodes CASSLEVQGVYNEQFF.

The V call is TRBV18, the J call TRBJ2-3; 12 bases map to TRBD2. Germline loops: CDR1 KGHSH, CDR2 LQKENI. There are 15 residues in the CDR3. The V and J ends lost 5 bases and 2 bases, in that order; junction bases with no gene match: 2. DNA for the CDR3: TGTGCCAGCTCAAGGACTAGCGGGGCCACAGATACGCAGTATTTT. Its translation is CASSRTSGATDTQYF.

The gene calls are TRBV19 and TRBJ1-2; no clear D. Germline CDR1 and CDR2: LNHDA and SQIVND (reference sequence). V shed 7 bases and J shed 8 bases, with 17 bases lying between them. The CDR3 runs to 13 residues. CDR3 DNA sequence: TGTGCCAGTAAGGCGGGTCTCAGGACGGGCTACACCTTC. Residues: CASKAGLRTGYTF.

Of note for this clone: One end of the junction does not line up with germline, which may come from a read error. The chain couples TRBV6-6 to TRBJ2-3; unclear D gene. Per germline, CDR1 MNHNY and CDR2 SVGAGI (reference sequence). CDR3 length equals 13 residues. CDR3 sequence reads: CASSLQSGSSPDF. The CDR3 coding sequence is TGTGCCAGCAGTTTACAATCGGGCTCTTCGCCCGATTTT.

The chain employs TRBV19 and TRBJ1-1; D is ambiguous. The length of the CDR3 is 13 residues. The V end was cut by 8 bases, the J end by 1 base, with 11 bases between. CDR1 and CDR2 from the germline V gene are LNHDA and SQIVND (reference sequence). The CDR3 is CASSLLSNTEAFF. The CDR3 coding sequence is TGTGCCAGTTCTCTACTCTCGAACACTGAAGCTTTCTTT.